The source of this TCR beta chain is a study of beta chain features in type 1 diabetes. This CDR3 has 16 amino acids. Germline CDR1 reads SGHAT; CDR2 reads FQNNGV. The V and J ends lost 3 bases and 8 bases, in that order; junction bases with no gene match: 12. Reverse transcription of all isolated RNA meant that expressed TCRB transcripts were sequenced. Clones were read by immunoSEQ multiplex PCR, and TCRdb kept only the in-frame ones, dropping some. The repertoire holds approximately 5,800 clones, 70% to 75% seen once, with approximately 2.1% in the top ten. Broader study findings: Naive, central memory and regulatory TCRB repertoires appeared more similar among patients than healthy donors. TCRB CDR3 length was moderately but significantly reduced in all four CD4+ subsets of Type 1 diabetes patients.

There are a few counts of this clone. The antigen remains unidentified. The rearrangement links TRBV11-2 to TRBJ1-2; TRBD1 matches 10 bases. This receptor was identified in a man aged 18 to 30 in good health. The sample comprised Tregs from blood. In DNA form, the CDR3 reads TGTGCCAGCAGCTTGGGACGGGACAGGGGTTCGGAGGGCTACACCTTC. Translation gives CASSLGRDRGSEGYTF.